A selection of T cell receptor beta chains follows, all from one sample in a study of T cells in Graves' hyperthyroidism and ophthalmopathy. One entry per CDR3 protein, called by TCRdb with MiXCR from the multiplex PCR reads. The table has approximately 740,000 distinct CDR3 sequences, 14% seen once. Input material: blood. Receptors originate from a woman aged 18-30 years with Graves' hyperthyroidism. Both conserved end residues are part of each CDR3. A D gene is named only where the DNA matches it firmly. Some rows mark clone size as missing; the rest say once, few, many or name a class of expanded clone.

d_call: .; j_call: TRBJ1-1; clone_size: .; v_call: TRBV10-3; cdr3_nt: TGTGCCATCAGTAGTTTAGGAATGGAGAACACTGAAGCTTTCTTT; cdr3_aa: CAISSLGMENTEAFF
d_call: .; j_call: TRBJ2-3; clone_size: many; v_call: TRBV20-1; cdr3_nt: TGCAGTGCTAGAGATGGAGCGCGGGGGCTCACAGATACGCAGTATTTT; cdr3_aa: CSARDGARGLTDTQYF
d_call: .; j_call: TRBJ1-2; clone_size: few; v_call: TRBV19; cdr3_nt: TGTGCCAGTAGTTTACGAATGCGCGGCTACACCTTC; cdr3_aa: CASSLRMRGYTF
d_call: TRBD1; j_call: TRBJ1-1; clone_size: .; v_call: TRBV27; cdr3_nt: TGTGCCAGCATGCGGGACAGGGACGTACCTGAAGCTTTCTTT; cdr3_aa: CASMRDRDVPEAFF
d_call: .; j_call: TRBJ2-1; clone_size: few; v_call: TRBV5-1; cdr3_nt: TGCGCCAGCAGCTTGGAGGCCCCAGGAGCCTACAATGAGCAGTTCTTC; cdr3_aa: CASSLEAPGAYNEQFF
d_call: .; j_call: TRBJ2-7; clone_size: many; v_call: TRBV27; cdr3_nt: TGTGCCAGCAGTTCGCGGGACAACTTCTACGAGCAGTACTTC; cdr3_aa: CASSSRDNFYEQYF
d_call: TRBD2; j_call: TRBJ2-5; clone_size: many; v_call: TRBV30; cdr3_nt: TGTGCCTGGTACCCCCTGCGGGAGCAAGAGACCCAGTACTTC; cdr3_aa: CAWYPLREQETQYF
d_call: .; j_call: TRBJ1-1; clone_size: many; v_call: TRBV11-2; cdr3_nt: TGTGCCAGCAGCCCAGACAGGAGACTTACCACTGAAGCTTTCTTT; cdr3_aa: CASSPDRRLTTEAFF
d_call: TRBD2; j_call: TRBJ2-3; clone_size: few; v_call: TRBV7-9; cdr3_nt: TGTGCCAGCAGTTCCCGACTAGCGGGAGGTATTGATACGCAGTATTTT; cdr3_aa: CASSSRLAGGIDTQYF
d_call: .; j_call: TRBJ2-3; clone_size: .; v_call: TRBV7-9; cdr3_nt: TGTGCCAGCAGCCCGAAGGTGTCAGATACGCAGTATTTT; cdr3_aa: CASSPKVSDTQYF
d_call: .; j_call: TRBJ2-2; clone_size: many; v_call: TRBV5-1; cdr3_nt: TGCGCCAGCAGCAGGGAAAGGAACACCGGGGAGCTGTTTTTT; cdr3_aa: CASSRERNTGELFF
d_call: .; j_call: TRBJ1-1; clone_size: few; v_call: TRBV18; cdr3_nt: TGTGCCAGCTCACTTAGACAGTACACTGAAGCTTCCTTT; cdr3_aa: CASSLRQYTEASF
d_call: TRBD1; j_call: TRBJ1-2; clone_size: .; v_call: TRBV19; cdr3_nt: TGTGCCAGTGCACCTAGGACAGGGGGAGGCTATAGTGGCTACACCTTC; cdr3_aa: CASAPRTGGGYSGYTF
d_call: .; j_call: TRBJ2-7; clone_size: .; v_call: TRBV5-6; cdr3_nt: TGTGCCAGCAGCTCACGAACAGGGAAAACCCCGCCCTACGAGCAGTACTTC; cdr3_aa: CASSSRTGKTPPYEQYF
d_call: .; j_call: TRBJ2-1; clone_size: .; v_call: TRBV27; cdr3_nt: TGTGCCAGCAGTTTCCGGGAGTCCAGCTACAATGAGCATTTCTTC; cdr3_aa: CASSFRESSYNEHFF
d_call: .; j_call: TRBJ1-6; clone_size: many; v_call: TRBV12-3/TRBV12-4; cdr3_nt: TGTGCCAGCAGTCCACTCAACGCGGGGAAGGAAAATTCACCCCTCCACTTT; cdr3_aa: CASSPLNAGKENSPLHF
d_call: TRBD1; j_call: TRBJ1-1; clone_size: .; v_call: TRBV19; cdr3_nt: TGTGCCAGTCAGGACAGGGCGGACACTGAAGCTTTCTTT; cdr3_aa: CASQDRADTEAFF
d_call: .; j_call: TRBJ2-5; clone_size: many; v_call: TRBV28; cdr3_nt: TGTGCCAGCAGCGGGAGACGGCAGCAAGAGACCCAGTACTTC; cdr3_aa: CASSGRRQQETQYF
d_call: TRBD1; j_call: TRBJ1-5; clone_size: .; v_call: TRBV12-3/TRBV12-4; cdr3_nt: TGTGCCAGCAACATGCAGGGGGGTAATCAGCCCCAGCATTTT; cdr3_aa: CASNMQGGNQPQHF
d_call: .; j_call: TRBJ2-1; clone_size: many; v_call: TRBV2; cdr3_nt: TGTGCCAGCAGTGAAGCCTCAAACAGATTCAATGAGCAGTTCTTC; cdr3_aa: CASSEASNRFNEQFF
d_call: TRBD2; j_call: TRBJ2-7; clone_size: many; v_call: TRBV28; cdr3_nt: TGTGCCAGCACAGGGACTAGCTCCGAGCAGTACTTC; cdr3_aa: CASTGTSSEQYF
d_call: .; j_call: TRBJ1-1; clone_size: many; v_call: TRBV6-1; cdr3_nt: TGTGCCAGCAGTAACCGGGGTATGAACACTGAAGCTTTCTTT; cdr3_aa: CASSNRGMNTEAFF
d_call: .; j_call: TRBJ2-5; clone_size: many; v_call: TRBV29-1; cdr3_nt: TGCAGCGTTGGAGAAGAGGGCATAGGGGGAGAGACCCAGTACTTC; cdr3_aa: CSVGEEGIGGETQYF
d_call: .; j_call: TRBJ2-7; clone_size: many; v_call: TRBV19; cdr3_nt: TGTGCCAGTAGCTGGGGCCTCTCCTCCTACGAGCAGTACTTC; cdr3_aa: CASSWGLSSYEQYF
d_call: .; j_call: TRBJ1-5; clone_size: few; v_call: TRBV27; cdr3_nt: TGTGCCAGCAGTTCCCTGGGGGGTGGCAATCAGCCCCAGCATTTT; cdr3_aa: CASSSLGGGNQPQHF
d_call: .; j_call: TRBJ2-3; clone_size: many; v_call: TRBV24-1; cdr3_nt: TGTGCCACCTCCGCGGGCAGCACAGATACGCAGTATTTT; cdr3_aa: CATSAGSTDTQYF
d_call: TRBD1; j_call: TRBJ1-2; clone_size: many; v_call: TRBV20-1; cdr3_nt: TGCAGTGCCCCGCCCACGACAGGGAACTATGGCTACACCTTC; cdr3_aa: CSAPPTTGNYGYTF